This is a list of T cell receptor beta chains from one sample in a study of blood T cell repertoires in COVID-19. Produced via immunoSEQ multiplex PCR; TCRdb's table is partial and in-frame only. The table has approximately 280,000 clones, around 84% seen once; the top ten hold 5%. Sequenced material: PBMCs or T cells enriched from blood (not recorded which). The source is a man aged 35 to 55 who had been exposed to COVID-19. CDR3s include the opening cysteine and the closing phenylalanine or tryptophan. A D gene is named only where the DNA matches it firmly. Size tells how often a clone was seen (once, few, many) or the class of an expanded clone, and some rows leave it out.

v_call	clone_size	j_call	d_call	cdr3_nt	cdr3_aa
TRBV5-1	-	TRBJ2-7	-	TGCGCCAGCAGCTTTAACGGACTTCGAACGACGCAGTACTTC	CASSFNGLRTTQYF
TRBV19	-	TRBJ2-7	-	TGTGCCAGTAACTTTCGGCAGAGCGACGAGCAGTACTTC	CASNFRQSDEQYF
TRBV19	-	TRBJ2-3	-	TGTGCCAGTAGTAATGGCCCCACAGATACGCAGTATTTT	CASSNGPTDTQYF
TRBV6-1	-	TRBJ1-3	TRBD1	TGTGCCAGCAGTGCTGGGACAGGGTCTTCCTCGCCCTCTGGAAACACCATATATTTT	CASSAGTGSSSPSGNTIYF
TRBV11-1	-	TRBJ2-7	-	TGTGCCAGCAGCCTTAGACAGTCTACCTACGAGCAGTACTTC	CASSLRQSTYEQYF
TRBV30	-	TRBJ1-6	-	TGTGCCTGGAGGGGAGTGAGGAACCGGGCTTCACCCCTCCACTTT	CAWRGVRNRASPLHF
TRBV10-1	-	TRBJ2-4	-	TGCGCCAGCAGTGAGTCGACGGGGAATTTAGCCAAAAACATTCAGTACTTC	CASSESTGNLAKNIQYF
TRBV20-1	-	TRBJ2-2	TRBD2	TGCAGTGCTAGTCCCCTCTACCCGGGACTAGCGTCCCCCGGGGAGCTGTTTTTT	CSASPLYPGLASPGELFF
TRBV28	-	TRBJ1-6	-	TGTGCCAGCAAACTACCCCACCGAAATAATTCACCCCTCCACTTT	CASKLPHRNNSPLHF
TRBV5-4	-	TRBJ2-3	TRBD2	TGTGCCAGCAGCCGTGGGACTAGCGGTACGGGCCGTCAGACGCAGTATTTT	CASSRGTSGTGRQTQYF
TRBV9	-	TRBJ2-3	-	TGTGCCAGCAGCGTAGCTCCAGATACGCAGTATTTT	CASSVAPDTQYF
TRBV6-5	-	TRBJ1-1	TRBD1	TGTGCCAGCAGAGCACCGGGACAGGGGAAAGCTTTCTTT	CASRAPGQGKAFF
TRBV6-5	-	TRBJ1-3	-	TGTGCCACCCTAACCCCGGGAAACACCATATATTTT	CATLTPGNTIYF
TRBV19	few	TRBJ2-6	-	TGTGCCAGTACCAAGGAGGGGGCTAGCTCTGGGGCCAACGTCCTGACTTTC	CASTKEGASSGANVLTF
TRBV9	-	TRBJ1-2	-	TGTGCCAGCAGCGTAAGCCCCAATGATATCTATGGCTACACCTTC	CASSVSPNDIYGYTF